The 22 T cell receptor beta chains reported below all come from one sample, sequenced in a study of blood T cell repertoires in COVID-19. Some clones are missing from TCRdb's copy, which holds only in-frame ones; the method was immunoSEQ multiplex PCR. The table lists fewer than 250,000 clones, 84% of them singletons. Material: PBMCs or T cells enriched from blood (not recorded which). These TCRs come from a man between 60 and 75 years old who had recovered from COVID-19.

The chain recombines TRBV19 with TRBJ1-5; the D gene is possibly TRBD1 (6 bases). The V gene lost 4 bases and the J gene lost 4 bases, with 17 bases spanning the gap. This CDR3 spans 16 amino acids. Germline values: CDR1 LNHDA, CDR2 SQIVND (reference sequence). Here the CDR3 DNA reads TGTGCCAGTAGTAGACCCCTATCACAGGGAAATCAGCCCCAGCATTTT. It translates to CASSRPLSQGNQPQHF.

The chain employs TRBV14 and TRBJ2-3, with TRBD1 identical over 10 bases. There are 15 residues in the CDR3. J lost 8 bases, V lost 1 base, and 6 bases had no gene match. The germline V gene has CDR1 SGHDN and CDR2 FVKESK. CDR3 DNA: TGTGCCAGCAGCCAAGCGACAGGGGGCAAGGGTACGCAGTATTTT. Protein: CASSQATGGKGTQYF. Supplemented by reference TRBV14 and TRBJ2-3, the full variable domain reads EAGVTQFPSHSVIEKGQTVTLRCDPISGHDNLYWYRRVMGKEIKFLLHFVKESKQDESGMPNNRFLAERTGGTYSTLKVQPAELEDSGVYFCASSQATGGKGTQYFGPGTRLTVL.

This clone was detected once. The chain couples TRBV4-2 to TRBJ2-7; 10 nucleotides align to TRBD2. Per germline, CDR1 LGHNA and CDR2 YNFKEQ. V dropped 0 bases and J dropped 2; count of bases not matched to a gene: 7. This CDR3 is built from 17 residues. CDR3 protein: CASSQDPLAGVPYEQYF. The CDR3 DNA reads TGTGCCAGCAGCCAAGATCCCCTAGCGGGGGTTCCCTACGAGCAGTACTTC.

This clone was detected only a few times. The gene calls are TRBV18 and TRBJ1-4; D is perhaps TRBD1 (5 bases). Between the trimmed V and J ends, which lost 3 bases and 13 bases, there was a span of 15 bases. The germline gives CDR1 KGHSH, CDR2 LQKENI. This CDR3 has 13 amino acids. The CDR3 reads CASSPGQANGLFF. CDR3 sequence (DNA): TGTGCCAGCTCACCGGGGCAGGCTAACGGACTGTTTTTT. Supplemented by reference TRBV18 and TRBJ1-4, the full variable domain reads NAGVMQNPRHLVRRRGQEARLRCSPMKGHSHVYWYRQLPEEGLKFMVYLQKENIIDESGMPKERFSAEFPKEGPSILRIQQVVRGDSAAYFCASSPGQANGLFFGSGTQLSVL.

V is TRBV7-2 and J is TRBJ1-3; D remains ambiguous. The CDR3 covers 15 residues. Germline lookup yields CDR1 SGHTA and CDR2 FQGNSA. V was shortened by 2 bases and J by 1 base, with 9 bases between the two germline ends. The CDR3 here is CASSLRTHSGNTIYF. DNA for the CDR3: TGTGCCAGCAGCTTACGCACTCATTCTGGAAACACCATATATTTT.

The rearrangement joins TRBV2 to TRBJ1-2, with D unclear. This CDR3 region has 14 residues. CDR1 SNHLY and CDR2 FYNNEI come from the germline V gene. V was trimmed by 7 bases and J by 5 bases, leaving 17 bases between them. The CDR3 sequence is CASMGLKRVYGYTF. The CDR3 region has the DNA TGTGCCAGCATGGGCCTCAAGAGAGTTTATGGCTACACCTTC.

The rearrangement links TRBV11-2 to TRBJ1-1; TRBD1 matches at 10 bases. CDR3 length equals 15 residues. In germline, CDR1 is SGHAT, CDR2 FQNNGV. The V segment lost 5 bases and the J segment 3 bases; nucleotides outside the gene matches: 6. CDR3 region: CASSTTGTGDTEAFF. Written as DNA, the CDR3 is TGTGCCAGCAGCACCACCGGGACAGGGGACACTGAAGCTTTCTTT.

The V call is TRBV2, the J call TRBJ2-5; 8 bases align to TRBD1. The CDR3 runs to 15 residues. V lost 3 bases, J lost 7 bases, and 10 bases stayed unmatched. Per germline, CDR1 SNHLY and CDR2 FYNNEI. The CDR3 reads CASSDQGQVLGTQYF. The CDR3 coding sequence is TGTGCCAGCAGTGACCAGGGACAGGTCTTAGGGACCCAGTACTTC. The full variable domain, completed using reference TRBV2 and TRBJ2-5, is EPEVTQTPSHQVTQMGQEVILRCVPISNHLYFYWYRQILGQKVEFLVSFYNNEISEKSEIFDDQFSVERPDGSNFTLKIRSTKLEDSAMYFCASSDQGQVLGTQYFGPGTRLLVL.

The chain employs TRBV5-1 and TRBJ1-1; D might be TRBD1 (6 bases). The CDR3 has 14 amino acids. Trimming pared 1 base from V and 3 bases from J, leaving 10 bases between. In germline, CDR1 is SGHRS, CDR2 YFSETQ. This CDR3 reads CASSLRGGDTEAFF. The CDR3 DNA reads TGCGCCAGCAGCTTGAGAGGGGGGGACACTGAAGCTTTCTTT.

The chain couples TRBV11-3 to TRBJ2-1; D might be TRBD2 (5 bases). Germline V gene sequence: CDR1 SGHNT, CDR2 YENEEA. Trimming removed 0 bases at V and 10 bases at J, with 13 bases between. This CDR3 contains 14 residues. This chain's CDR3 is CASSLDPRGYEQFF. CDR3 DNA sequence: TGTGCCAGCAGCTTAGATCCTCGGGGATACGAGCAGTTCTTC.

This rearrangement joins TRBV6-2 or TRBV6-3 to TRBJ1-2; D gene unclear. Germline V CDR1 and CDR2: MNHEY, SVGEGT. This CDR3 has 16 residues. V lost 0 bases to trimming and J lost 2 bases, with 13 bases between them. CDR3 coding DNA: TGTGCCAGCAGTTACTCGACTAGGTCGGCCAACTATGGCTACACCTTC. Encoded protein: CASSYSTRSANYGYTF.

The chain couples TRBV14 to TRBJ1-4; D unresolved. Germline CDR1 SGHDN, CDR2 FVKESK. The V and J ends lost 3 bases and 7 bases respectively, with 18 bases between them. The CDR3 is 16 amino acids. For the CDR3, the DNA is TGTGCCAGCAGCCACTATTTGCGGCTTTTGGGTGAAAAACTGTTTTTT. Residues: CASSHYLRLLGEKLFF.

The table lists this clone with a few counts. This sequence joins TRBV9 and TRBJ2-7; 9 bases map to TRBD1. The CDR3 extends over 15 amino acids. Germline CDR1 and CDR2: SGDLS and YYNGEE. With V trimmed by 5 bases and J by 6 bases, 12 bases remained unmatched. The CDR3 loop reads CASSPTGQGNGEQYF. Here the CDR3 DNA reads TGTGCCAGCAGTCCGACTGGACAGGGGAATGGCGAGCAGTACTTC.

V and J are TRBV7-9 and TRBJ1-3; 8 positions agree with TRBD1. The germline V gene encodes CDR1 SEHNR and CDR2 FQNEAQ (reference sequence). This CDR3 has 17 residues. V shed 5 bases and J 2 bases; nucleotides not matched to a gene: 11. This chain's CDR3 is CASSLYVAGGTGNTIYF. The CDR3 nucleotides read TGTGCCAGCAGCCTCTATGTGGCAGGGGGCACTGGAAACACCATATATTTT.

The chain recombines TRBV27 with TRBJ2-7; the match to TRBD1 covers 7 bases. This CDR3 has 19 amino acids. The germline CDR1 and CDR2 sequences are MNHEY and SMNVEV (reference sequence). V lost 10 bases and J lost 0; bases outside the gene matches: 24. CDR3 sequence reads: CATEDWVGGLSRISYEQYF. CDR3 DNA sequence: TGTGCCACCGAAGACTGGGTAGGGGGCTTATCCCGGATCTCCTACGAGCAGTACTTC.

V gene TRBV29-1 combines with J gene TRBJ2-3; TRBD2 matches at 9 bases. With V trimmed by 6 bases and J by 3 bases, 7 bases remained unmatched. Germline V CDR1 and CDR2: SQVTM, ANQGSEA. The CDR3 consists of 14 residues. DNA of the CDR3: TGCAGCGTCCGCGGGGGGGCATCAACAGATACGCAGTATTTT. It translates to CSVRGGASTDTQYF.

The chain recombines TRBV9 with TRBJ2-6, with a possible D match to TRBD2 (6 bases). CDR1 is SGDLS, CDR2 YYNGEE, per germline. The CDR3 extends over 18 amino acids. Trimming removed 4 bases from V and 2 bases from J, with 19 bases in between. The CDR3 DNA reads TGTGCCAGCAGCTCCCGGCGGTGGAGGGAAACTGGGGCCAACGTCCTGACTTTC. It specifies CASSSRRWRETGANVLTF.

The chain recombines TRBV10-3 with TRBJ1-1, with TRBD1 matching 7 bases. J gave up 5 bases and V 6 bases, and 9 bases lay outside the gene matches. CDR1 and CDR2 (germline): ENHRY, SYGVKD. The CDR3 consists of 14 residues. The CDR3 bases are TGTGCCATCAGACGGACAGGCTCGGGGACTGAAGCTTTCTTT. This sequence encodes CAIRRTGSGTEAFF.

This rearrangement joins TRBV3-1 (or the pseudogene TRBV3-2) to TRBJ1-3; 10 bases are a match to TRBD1. The junction had 3 bases not matched to a gene; V was cut back by 3 bases and J by 4 bases. Germline V gene data show CDR1 as LGHDT and CDR2 as YNNKEL (reference sequence). The CDR3 covers 15 residues. CDR3 loop: CASSQGQGQGNTIYF. CDR3 DNA sequence: TGTGCCAGCAGCCAGGGACAGGGGCAAGGAAACACCATATATTTT.

The chain recombines TRBV6-5 with TRBJ2-3; 8 bases align to TRBD2. Looked up from germline, CDR1 is MNHEY and CDR2 is SVGAGI. The CDR3 loop spans 15 amino acids. The trim removed 6 bases at V and 7 bases at J, leaving 12 bases unmatched. CDR3 region: CASRKGLVGSYTQYF. CDR3 nucleotide sequence: TGTGCCAGCAGGAAGGGACTAGTGGGGTCATATACGCAGTATTTT.

This chain uses TRBV7-6 with TRBJ2-7; 8 nucleotides agree with TRBD1. The CDR3 is 15 amino acids. In germline, CDR1 is SGHVS, CDR2 FNYEAQ. V lost 1 base and J lost 2; bases outside the gene matches: 4. The CDR3 spells CASSLGQGRTYEQYF. In DNA, the CDR3 is TGTGCCAGCAGCTTAGGACAGGGGAGAACCTACGAGCAGTACTTC.

Points on this clone: Germline and junction disagree at one end, which may indicate a read error. The chain couples TRBV19 to TRBJ1-2; 9 nucleotides line up with TRBD1. CDR3 size: 12 residues. Germline V CDR1 and CDR2: LNHDA, SQIVND (reference sequence). The CDR3 bases are TGTGCCAGTAGCCTTCGGGACAGGGCCATAGATTTC. This translates into CASSLRDRAIDF.